A selection of T cell receptor beta chains follows, all from one sample in a study of blood T cell repertoires in COVID-19. The method was immunoSEQ multiplex PCR; TCRdb's version includes in-frame clones alone and lacks a portion of them. This table holds tens of thousands of clones, around 79% found once. The sequencing sample was made of peripheral blood. All receptors derive from a man aged 55 to 70 with active or convalescent COVID-19. The CDR3 runs from the conserved cysteine through the conserved F or W. A D gene is named only where the DNA matches it firmly. Not every row has a clone size; where given, it reads once, few, many or a size class.

>-|-|TRBJ1-1|TRBV10-2
TGCGCCAGCAGACAGGGCATGTACACTGAAGCTTTCTTT
CASRQGMYTEAFF
>TRBD1|-|TRBJ2-6|TRBV13
TGTGCCAGCAGCCTCGGGACAGCCCTACGATCGGGGGCCAACGTCCTGACTTTC
CASSLGTALRSGANVLTF
>TRBD2|-|TRBJ2-7|TRBV5-1
TGCGCCAGCAGCTTCTTCGGCGGGAGCTCCTACGAGCAGTACTTC
CASSFFGGSSYEQYF
>-|-|TRBJ1-6|TRBV6-6
TGTGCCAGCAGTTACTCGGGCCAGACCAATTCACCCCTCCACTTT
CASSYSGQTNSPLHF
>-|-|TRBJ2-1|TRBV2
TGTGCCAGCAGTGCGGACTTTTTGGATCTCAATGAGCAGTTCTTC
CASSADFLDLNEQFF
>TRBD2|-|TRBJ2-3|TRBV5-8
TGTGCCAGCAGCTTTCTAGCGGAGTCAGATACGCAGTATTTT
CASSFLAESDTQYF
>TRBD1|-|TRBJ2-5|TRBV27
TGTGCCAGCAGTCCTTCGACAGGGGGCTTTGAGACCCAGTACTTC
CASSPSTGGFETQYF
>TRBD1|-|TRBJ2-1|TRBV18
TGTGCCAGCTCACCAAGCTCAGGGGGCAGGTACAATGAGCAGTTCTTC
CASSPSSGGRYNEQFF
>-|-|TRBJ2-5|TRBV7-6
TGTGCCAGCAGCTCCGGAGAGACCCAGTACTTC
CASSSGETQYF
>TRBD1|-|TRBJ1-2|TRBV5-4
TGTGCCAGCAGCTCACCCCGACAGGGGGCGGGCTATGGCTACACCTTC
CASSSPRQGAGYGYTF
>TRBD1|-|TRBJ1-2|TRBV11-2
TGTGCCAGCAGCTTAGTGGAGACAGGGTTTGGCTACACCTTC
CASSLVETGFGYTF
>-|-|TRBJ2-7|TRBV18
TGTGCCAGCTCACCCGCCCCGCAGGGCCCAGGTGACGAGCAGTACTTC
CASSPAPQGPGDEQYF
>-|few|TRBJ1-5|TRBV6-6
TGTGCCAGCAGTTACTCAGAAGGGGGTCAGCCCCAGCATTTT
CASSYSEGGQPQHF
>-|few|TRBJ1-2|TRBV28
TGTGCCAGTACTGAGGGCTATGGCTACACCTTC
CASTEGYGYTF
>-|-|TRBJ2-7|TRBV19
TGTGCCAGTAGTACCCCCCGGGGCGAGCAGTACTTC
CASSTPRGEQYF
>TRBD1|-|TRBJ1-1|TRBV7-9
TGTGCCAGCAGCTTCGGGACAGTTTCCCCTGAAGCTTTCTTT
CASSFGTVSPEAFF
>TRBD1|-|TRBJ1-5|TRBV25-1
TGTGCCAGCAGTCCGACAGGGGGCCACCAGCCCCAGCATTTT
CASSPTGGHQPQHF
>-|-|TRBJ2-7|TRBV5-4
TGTGCCAGCAGCTCAGGGACACGCAAGTCCTACGAGCAGTACTTC
CASSSGTRKSYEQYF
>-|-|TRBJ1-1|TRBV2
TGTGCCAGCAGTGAACGGGTAACGGCTTTCTTT
CASSERVTAFF
>-|-|TRBJ1-6|TRBV9
TGTGCCAGCAGCGTAGCTCCAGGGAATTCACCCCTCCACTTT
CASSVAPGNSPLHF
>-|-|TRBJ1-5|TRBV19
TGTGCCAGTAGTATGGGGCGCGATCAGCCCCAGCATTTT
CASSMGRDQPQHF
>TRBD1|many|TRBJ2-7|TRBV7-2
TGTGCCAGCAGCCCCATGGCAAGGGGGCAGATCTACGAGCAGTACTTC
CASSPMARGQIYEQYF
>TRBD2|-|TRBJ2-1|TRBV18
TGTGCCAGCTCACCACCCAGCGGGGGGGCCTTTGAGCAGTTCTTC
CASSPPSGGAFEQFF
>-|-|TRBJ2-7|TRBV5-1
TGCGCCAGCAGCTTGGATACCTTGAGCTCCTACGAGCAGTACTTC
CASSLDTLSSYEQYF
>TRBD1|-|TRBJ1-5|TRBV6-5
TGTGCCAGCAGGGGGACAGATCAGCCCCAGCATTTT
CASRGTDQPQHF
>-|-|TRBJ2-5|TRBV20-1
TGCAGTCCCAGGGGCTTGCAGACCCAGTACTTC
CSPRGLQTQYF
>-|-|TRBJ2-2|TRBV4-3
TGCGCCAGCAGCCAAGATAGGGGGGGTTCCCCAGGAGAGCTGTTTTTT
CASSQDRGGSPGELFF
>TRBD1|-|TRBJ2-3|TRBV6-5
TGTGCCAGCAGTAACCGGGACAGGGCGGGTACGCAGTATTTT
CASSNRDRAGTQYF
>-|-|TRBJ1-2|TRBV7-2
TGTGCCAGCAGATATGGGAGTCTCGGAGGCTACACCTTC
CASRYGSLGGYTF
>-|-|TRBJ2-5|TRBV15
TGTGCCACCAGCAGCCAACTGCAAGAGACCCAGTACTTC
CATSSQLQETQYF
>-|-|TRBJ2-1|TRBV7-9
TGTGCCAGCAGCTTAGGAACCGGCCGGGTACCTAGCTCCTACAATGAGCAGTTCTTC
CASSLGTGRVPSSYNEQFF
>TRBD1|once|TRBJ2-5|TRBV18
TGTGCCAGCTCGCCCGACAGGGGAGTAGAGACCCAGTACTTC
CASSPDRGVETQYF
>TRBD1|-|TRBJ2-2|TRBV6-5
TGTGCCAGCAGTTGGAGGACAGGGGTCGGCGGGGAGCTGTTTTTT
CASSWRTGVGGELFF
>-|-|TRBJ2-5|TRBV4-2
TGTGCCAGCAGCCCTAGGGGTAGCGGATTCCAAGAGACCCAGTACTTC
CASSPRGSGFQETQYF
>TRBD1|-|TRBJ1-1|TRBV6-4
TGTGCCAGCAGTCTGACAGGGACGACTGAAGCTTTCTTT
CASSLTGTTEAFF
>-|few|TRBJ2-3|TRBV18
TGTGCCAGCTCACGCGTTATTAATCAGGGCTCAGATACGCAGTATTTT
CASSRVINQGSDTQYF
>-|-|TRBJ2-3|TRBV29-1
TGCAGCGTTGAAGGGGAGCGGGCGGGGTTCACAGATACGCAGTATTTT
CSVEGERAGFTDTQYF
>-|-|TRBJ2-2|TRBV7-3
TGTGCCAGCAGCCTCCCGACAGGGGAGCTGTTTTTT
CASSLPTGELFF
>-|-|TRBJ1-1|TRBV27
TGTGCCAGCAGTCGCGGGGGGAGCACTGAAGCTTTCTTT
CASSRGGSTEAFF
>-|-|TRBJ1-1|TRBV7-9
TGTGCCAGCAGCTTAGCTCGATCGGGGATTTGGAACACTGAAGCTTTCTTT
CASSLARSGIWNTEAFF
>-|few|TRBJ1-2|TRBV7-2
TGTGCCAGCAGCTTAGCGCAGGGCCTTTATGGCTACACCTTC
CASSLAQGLYGYTF
>TRBD2|few|TRBJ2-2|TRBV7-8
TGTGCCAGCAGCATCTGGACTAGCGGGGGCACCGGGGAGCTGTTTTTT
CASSIWTSGGTGELFF
>-|once|TRBJ1-1|TRBV4-2
TGTGCCAGCAGCCAAGTAGTAGGGGTTGTTGAAGCTTTCTTT
CASSQVVGVVEAFF
>TRBD1|-|TRBJ1-4|TRBV15
TGTGCCACAGCCCCGGGACAGGGGTGGGAAAAACTGTTTTTT
CATAPGQGWEKLFF
>-|-|TRBJ1-6|TRBV27
TGTGCCAGCAGTTTGTCGGCAGGGGTCTCCTATAATTCACCCCTCCACTTT
CASSLSAGVSYNSPLHF